Presented here are 24 T cell receptor beta chains from one specimen sequenced in a study of identical twins. TCRdb fed the 5' RACE reads into MiXCR, producing one record per CDR3 protein. The sample consists of roughly 490,000 distinct CDR3 sequences, around an eighth of them appearing once. This same sample was also taken into another study, of yellow fever vaccine responses in identical twins.

The sample was CD4+ T cells sorted from blood. These receptors were collected from a woman aged 18-35 years in good health.

This clonotype was counted only a few times. This chain connects TRBV9 to TRBJ2-2; D gene unclear. The CDR3 totals 15 residues. Germline V gene sequence: CDR1 SGDLS, CDR2 YYNGEE. V was pared by 0 bases and J by 2 bases, with 8 bases between. The CDR3 loop reads CASSVASHNTGELFF. CDR3 DNA: TGTGCCAGCAGCGTAGCCTCGCATAACACCGGGGAGCTGTTTTTT.

This clonotype came up a few times. This chain links TRBV5-1 with TRBJ2-7; D not resolved. Germline V lookup: CDR1 SGHRS, CDR2 YFSETQ. The V end was cut by 4 bases, the J end by 2 bases, with 10 bases between. The CDR3 spans 13 residues. CDR3 sequence: CASSAGRTYEQYF. CDR3 in DNA: TGCGCCAGCAGCGCCGGACGGACCTACGAGCAGTACTTC. Full variable domain (outside the CDR3, taken from reference TRBV5-1 and TRBJ2-7): KAGVTQTPRYLIKTRGQQVTLSCSPISGHRSVSWYQQTPGQGLQFLFEYFSETQRNKGNFPGRFSGRQFSNSRSEMNVSTLELGDSALYLCASSAGRTYEQYFGPGTRLTVT.

CDR3 sequence (DNA): TGTGCCAGCAGCTTTTCTAGCGGGGCTCACAATGAGCAGTTCTTC. The encoded protein is CASSFSSGAHNEQFF. The J gene is TRBJ2-1, the V gene TRBV7-2; TRBD2 matches at 9 bases. The trim removed 3 bases at V and 5 bases at J, leaving 5 bases unmatched. CDR1 and CDR2 from the germline V gene are SGHTA and FQGNSA. This CDR3 has 15 residues. The full variable domain, completed using reference TRBV7-2 and TRBJ2-1, is GAGVSQSPSNKVTEKGKDVELRCDPISGHTALYWYRQSLGQGLEFLIYFQGNSAPDKSGLPSDRFSAERTGGSVSTLTIQRTQQEDSAVYLCASSFSSGAHNEQFFGPGTRLTVL.

This clonotype was seen ten or more times. The V call is TRBV20-1, the J call TRBJ2-1; no clear D. With 3 bases removed from V and 10 bases from J, the gap between germline ends came to 13 bases. The CDR3 length is 12 residues. Per the germline V gene, CDR1 is DFQATT and CDR2 is SNEGSKA (reference sequence). Written as DNA, the CDR3 is TGCAGTGCTAGGCCCAGCGTTCGGGAGCAGTTCTTC. It translates to CSARPSVREQFF.

J is TRBJ1-1 and V is TRBV6-1; possibly TRBD1 for D (5 bases). The germline CDR1 and CDR2 sequences are MNHNS and SASEGT. Trimming pared 5 bases from V and 2 bases from J, leaving 9 bases between. The CDR3 consists of 13 residues. The CDR3 sequence: CASSRGVNTEAFF. The CDR3 region has the DNA TGTGCCAGCAGTCGGGGGGTCAACACTGAAGCTTTCTTT.

This sequence joins TRBV7-8 and TRBJ2-2; the D gene is possibly TRBD1 (5 bases). Germline CDR1 and CDR2: SGHVS and FQNEAQ. The CDR3 loop spans 16 amino acids. Trimming took 4 bases from V and 1 from J, leaving 13 bases between them. The CDR3 DNA is TGTGCCAGCAGCTCCTCCAGGGTGGAGAACACCGGGGAGCTGTTTTTT. Amino acid sequence: CASSSSRVENTGELFF. The full variable domain, completed using reference TRBV7-8 and TRBJ2-2, is GAGVSQSPRYKVAKRGQDVALRCDPISGHVSLFWYQQALGQGPEFLTYFQNEAQLDKSGLPSDRFFAERPEGSVSTLKIQRTQQEDSAVYLCASSSSRVENTGELFFGEGSRLTVL.

This clonotype has only a few counts. The chain joins TRBV6-1 to TRBJ2-3, with TRBD2 matching 7 bases. Germline CDR1 reads MNHNS; CDR2 reads SASEGT. Germline trimming cut 6 bases from V and 1 base from J; bases unmatched to any gene: 10. The CDR3 is made up of 16 amino acids. The CDR3 loop is CASRLLAALGTDTQYF. In DNA, the CDR3 is TGTGCCAGCAGACTTCTAGCGGCTCTAGGCACAGATACGCAGTATTTT.

This clonotype was observed a few times. This chain uses TRBV9 with TRBJ1-4; no clear D. CDR1 is SGDLS and CDR2 is YYNGEE in the germline V gene. V lost 0 bases and J 6 bases, leaving 12 bases between the germline ends. The CDR3 covers 15 residues. The DNA of the CDR3 is TGTGCCAGCAGCGTAGCCGGGATGGAGTATGAAAAACTGTTTTTT. Translated: CASSVAGMEYEKLFF. Using reference TRBV9 and TRBJ1-4 for the parts outside the CDR3, the full variable domain is DSGVTQTPKHLITATGQRVTLRCSPRSGDLSVYWYQQSLDQGLQFLIQYYNGEERAKGNILERFSAQQFPDLHSELNLSSLELGDSALYFCASSVAGMEYEKLFFGSGTQLSVL.

This chain joins TRBV12-3 or TRBV12-4 and TRBJ2-3, with unresolved D. V dropped 3 bases and J dropped 1 base, with 8 bases sitting between them. CDR3 length equals 14 residues. CDR3 nucleotide sequence: TGTGCCAGCAGTTTGAGGAAACGCACAGATACGCAGTATTTT. This codes for CASSLRKRTDTQYF.

Only a few counts were recorded for this clonotype. The chain joins TRBV5-5 to TRBJ1-6; D unresolved. The CDR3 has 15 amino acids. Germline CDR1 SGHKS, CDR2 YYEKEE (reference sequence). V dropped 0 bases and J dropped 7 bases, with 11 bases sitting between them. CDR3 region: CASSLAGYSNSPLHF. The DNA for the CDR3 is TGTGCCAGCAGCTTGGCTGGATACAGCAATTCACCCCTCCACTTT.

This clonotype was detected only a few times. The chain combines TRBV5-1 with TRBJ2-5, with no clear D. The CDR3 length is 14 residues. V dropped 0 bases and J dropped 1 base, with 7 bases sitting between them. The germline V gene has CDR1 SGHRS and CDR2 YFSETQ. CDR3 DNA sequence: TGCGCCAGCAGCTTGGTTCGGATCCAAGAGACCCAGTACTTC. It translates to CASSLVRIQETQYF.

This clonotype turned up a few times. The V and J genes are TRBV2 and TRBJ2-3; no firm D call. The length of the CDR3 is 14 residues. Germline V CDR1 and CDR2: SNHLY, FYNNEI. The V gene lost 3 bases and the J gene lost 1 base, with 8 bases spanning the gap. For the CDR3, the DNA is TGTGCCAGCAGTGATGACGCAGGCACAGATACGCAGTATTTT. This translates into CASSDDAGTDTQYF.

This clonotype has just a few counts. The chain joins TRBV5-6 to TRBJ2-5; TRBD2 matches 12 bases. Per germline, CDR1 SGHDT and CDR2 YYEEEE. The CDR3 runs 17 residues. Trimming cost V 1 base and J 4 bases; bases outside gene matches: 8. CDR3 residues: CASSLRLAGGPRETQYF. The CDR3 DNA follows: TGTGCCAGCAGCTTGCGTCTAGCGGGGGGGCCGCGAGAGACCCAGTACTTC.

V and J are TRBV5-6 and TRBJ1-4; D not resolved. The V gene's germline CDR1 is SGHDT and CDR2 YYEEEE. The CDR3 contains 14 residues. Trimming left V 3 bases short and J 8 bases short, with 14 bases between. In DNA, the CDR3 is TGTGCCAGCAGCTCATCTGGACGCTCCGAAAAACTGTTTTTT. Translation: CASSSSGRSEKLFF.

The table lists this clonotype with a few counts. This chain joins TRBV12-3 or TRBV12-4 and TRBJ2-2; 8 bases map to TRBD1. V was pared by 4 bases and J by 4 bases, with 8 bases of the junction left unmatched. The CDR3 sequence is 16 residues long. The CDR3 nucleotides read TGTGCCAGCAGTTCGGGCGACAGGGGTACCACCGGGGAGCTGTTTTTT. Its protein product is CASSSGDRGTTGELFF.

This clonotype was seen only a few times. The chain joins TRBV5-1 to TRBJ2-7; 9 bases line up with TRBD2. Germline V gene data show CDR1 as SGHRS and CDR2 as YFSETQ. V shed 4 bases, J shed 4 bases, and the junction held 9 bases outside the gene matches. The CDR3 extends over 15 amino acids. The chain's CDR3 is CASSRGGVADYEQYF. Written as DNA, the CDR3 is TGCGCCAGCAGCCGCGGGGGGGTAGCGGATTACGAGCAGTACTTC. The whole variable domain, remainder taken from reference TRBV5-1 and TRBJ2-7, is KAGVTQTPRYLIKTRGQQVTLSCSPISGHRSVSWYQQTPGQGLQFLFEYFSETQRNKGNFPGRFSGRQFSNSRSEMNVSTLELGDSALYLCASSRGGVADYEQYFGPGTRLTVT.

This clonotype was found many times. This chain connects TRBV4-1 to TRBJ2-5; TRBD1 might be the D (6 bases). V shed 5 bases and J shed 4 bases, with 11 bases lying between them. The germline CDR1 and CDR2 sequences are MGHRA and YSYEKL. This CDR3 is built from 13 residues. The DNA of the CDR3 is TGCGCCAGCAGCGGCGGACAGCCAGAGACCCAGTACTTC. It translates to CASSGGQPETQYF.

This clonotype was recorded many times. The rearrangement joins TRBV29-1 to TRBJ2-1; 11 positions match TRBD2. V gave up 5 bases and J gave up 6 bases; unmatched junction bases: 6. This CDR3 region has 14 residues. Germline values: CDR1 SQVTM, CDR2 ANQGSEA. CDR3 sequence (DNA): TGCAGCGTTCGACCGGGACTAGCGGCCAATGAGCAGTTCTTC. This encodes CSVRPGLAANEQFF.

This clonotype was found a few times. In DNA, the CDR3 is TGTGCCAGCAGCTTAGACTGGGCCAGGAGATACGAGCAGTACTTC. Encoded protein: CASSLDWARRYEQYF. This sequence joins TRBV7-2 and TRBJ2-7, with D unclear. This CDR3 comprises 15 residues. Trimming pared 1 base from V and 4 bases from J, leaving 14 bases between. Germline V gene sequence: CDR1 SGHTA, CDR2 FQGNSA.

V usage is TRBV7-9 and J usage is TRBJ2-2; 8 bases are a match to TRBD1. V gave up 6 bases and J gave up 5 bases; unmatched junction bases: 5. Germline V gene lookup returns CDR1 SEHNR and CDR2 FQNEAQ (reference sequence). There are 14 residues in the CDR3. CDR3 sequence (DNA): TGTGCCAGCAGACCAGGGGGCCAAACCGGGGAGCTGTTTTTT. Protein: CASRPGGQTGELFF.

This chain links TRBV7-9 with TRBJ2-1; possibly TRBD2 for D (7 bases). CDR1 and CDR2 from the germline V gene are SEHNR and FQNEAQ (reference sequence). Trimming shortened V by 1 base and J by 7 bases, and 14 bases separated the two germline ends. CDR3 size: 15 residues. The CDR3 loop reads CASSLEGGALNEQFF. DNA for the CDR3: TGTGCCAGCAGCTTAGAAGGGGGGGCCTTGAATGAGCAGTTCTTC.

J is TRBJ2-7 and V is TRBV29-1; D may be TRBD2 (6 bases). The CDR3 sequence is 11 residues long. Germline V gives CDR1 SQVTM, CDR2 ANQGSEA. The V and J ends lost 6 bases and 6 bases respectively, with 12 bases between them. The DNA for the CDR3 is TGCAGCGTGGAGGAGGGGCCCGAGCAGTACTTC. It codes for CSVEEGPEQYF.

Ten or more counts support this clonotype. This sequence joins TRBV12-3 or TRBV12-4 and TRBJ1-2, with D unresolved. V lost 3 bases and J 2 bases, leaving 10 bases between the germline ends. CDR3 size: 14 residues. The CDR3: CASSLVSLNYGYTF. For the CDR3, the DNA is TGTGCCAGCAGTTTGGTCTCCTTAAACTATGGCTACACCTTC.

J is TRBJ2-3 and V is TRBV10-3, with D perhaps matching TRBD2 (6 bases). The ends were cut back, 7 bases at V and 0 bases at J, with 14 bases in the middle. The CDR3 totals 15 residues. CDR1 is ENHRY and CDR2 is SYGVKD in the germline V gene. CDR3 sequence reads: CAIKVRGGSTDTQYF. CDR3 coding DNA: TGTGCCATCAAGGTGCGGGGCGGGAGCACAGATACGCAGTATTTT.